This record looks at one TCR beta chain sequence and its context. Its specificity is unknown. The sample belongs to a study of T cell responses to AZD1222 COVID-19 vaccine. Using immunoSEQ multiplex PCR, the repertoire was profiled, and TCRdb retains in-frame clones only, with some absent. The repertoire holds tens of thousands of clones, with roughly 90% as singletons. Whole-study results and caveats: Donors were largely white British and mainly female; clonal diversity was possibly underestimated.

V was pared by 4 bases and J by 0 bases, with 16 bases between. The CDR3 has 16 residues. Germline V gene data show CDR1 as SGDLS and CDR2 as YYNGEE. The sequencing used peripheral blood, collected 28 days after the second AZD1222 dose. The chain couples TRBV9 to TRBJ1-1, with D possibly matching TRBD1 (6 bases). This clonotype was obtained from an adult who received the AZD1222 COVID-19 vaccine. CDR3 sequence: CASSPQDRYMNTEAFF. In nucleotides, the CDR3 is TGTGCCAGCAGCCCCCAAGACAGGTACATGAACACTGAAGCTTTCTTT.